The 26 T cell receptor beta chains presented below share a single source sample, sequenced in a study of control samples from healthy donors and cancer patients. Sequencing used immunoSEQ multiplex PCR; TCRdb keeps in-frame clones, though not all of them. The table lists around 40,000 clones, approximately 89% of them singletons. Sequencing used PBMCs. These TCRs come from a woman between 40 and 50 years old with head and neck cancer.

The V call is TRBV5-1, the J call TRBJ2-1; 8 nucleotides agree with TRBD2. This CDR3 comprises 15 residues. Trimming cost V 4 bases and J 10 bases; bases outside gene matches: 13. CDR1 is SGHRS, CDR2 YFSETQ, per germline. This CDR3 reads CASSLGRGLVEEQFF. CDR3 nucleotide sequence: TGCGCCAGCAGCCTAGGTAGGGGACTAGTGGAGGAGCAGTTCTTC.

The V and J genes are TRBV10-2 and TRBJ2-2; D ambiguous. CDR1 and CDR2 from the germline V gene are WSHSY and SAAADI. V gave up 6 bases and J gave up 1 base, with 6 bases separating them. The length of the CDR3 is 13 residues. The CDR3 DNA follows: TGCGCCAGCAGCCTAAAGAACACCGGGGAGCTGTTTTTT. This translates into CASSLKNTGELFF.

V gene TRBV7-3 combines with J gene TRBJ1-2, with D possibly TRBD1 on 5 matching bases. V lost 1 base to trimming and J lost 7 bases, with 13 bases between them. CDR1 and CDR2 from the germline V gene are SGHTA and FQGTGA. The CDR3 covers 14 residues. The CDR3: CASSLSQGGGGYTF. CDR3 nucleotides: TGTGCCAGCAGCTTAAGCCAGGGCGGAGGTGGCTACACCTTC.

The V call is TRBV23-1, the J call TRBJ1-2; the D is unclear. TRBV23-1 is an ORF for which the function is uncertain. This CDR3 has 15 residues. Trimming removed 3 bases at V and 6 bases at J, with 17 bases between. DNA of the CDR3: TGCGCCAGCAGTCATCCCCGGCAATTTGGGGATGGCTACACCTTC. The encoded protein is CASSHPRQFGDGYTF.

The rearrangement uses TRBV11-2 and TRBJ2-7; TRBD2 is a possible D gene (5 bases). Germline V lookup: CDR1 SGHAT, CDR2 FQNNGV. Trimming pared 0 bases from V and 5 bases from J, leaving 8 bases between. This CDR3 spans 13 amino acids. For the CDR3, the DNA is TGTGCCAGCAGCTTAGAGACGGGGAACGAGCAGTACTTC. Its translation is CASSLETGNEQYF.

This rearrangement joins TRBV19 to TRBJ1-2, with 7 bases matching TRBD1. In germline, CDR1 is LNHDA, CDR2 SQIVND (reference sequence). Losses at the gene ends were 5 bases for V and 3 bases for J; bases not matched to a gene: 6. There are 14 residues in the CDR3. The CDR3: CASSDYRGDYGYTF. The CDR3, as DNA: TGTGCCAGTAGTGATTACAGGGGCGACTATGGCTACACCTTC.

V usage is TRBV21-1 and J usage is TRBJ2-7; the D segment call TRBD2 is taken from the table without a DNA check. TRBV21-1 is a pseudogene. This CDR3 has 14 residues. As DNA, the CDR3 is TGTGCCAGCAGCAAAGCTACTAGCCCTCACGAGCAGTACTTC. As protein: CASSKATSPHEQYF.

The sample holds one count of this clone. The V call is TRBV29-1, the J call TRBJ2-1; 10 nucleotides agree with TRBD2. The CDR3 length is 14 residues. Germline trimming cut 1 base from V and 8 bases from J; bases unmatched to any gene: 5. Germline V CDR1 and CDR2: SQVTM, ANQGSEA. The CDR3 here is CSVEASGRYDEQFF. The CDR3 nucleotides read TGCAGCGTTGAAGCTAGCGGGAGATACGATGAGCAGTTCTTC.

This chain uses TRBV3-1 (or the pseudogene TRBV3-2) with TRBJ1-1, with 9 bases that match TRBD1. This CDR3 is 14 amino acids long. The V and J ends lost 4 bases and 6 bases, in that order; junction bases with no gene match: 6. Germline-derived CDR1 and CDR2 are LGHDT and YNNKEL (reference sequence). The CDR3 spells CASSPGTGRAEAFF. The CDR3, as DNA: TGTGCCAGCAGCCCCGGGACAGGGAGGGCTGAAGCTTTCTTT.

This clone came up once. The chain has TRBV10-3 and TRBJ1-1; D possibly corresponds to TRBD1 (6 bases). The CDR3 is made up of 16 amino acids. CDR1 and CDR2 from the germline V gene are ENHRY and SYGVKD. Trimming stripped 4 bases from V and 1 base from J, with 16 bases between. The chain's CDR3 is CAISAFPTGENTEAFF. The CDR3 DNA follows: TGTGCCATCAGTGCTTTTCCGACAGGAGAGAACACTGAAGCTTTCTTT.

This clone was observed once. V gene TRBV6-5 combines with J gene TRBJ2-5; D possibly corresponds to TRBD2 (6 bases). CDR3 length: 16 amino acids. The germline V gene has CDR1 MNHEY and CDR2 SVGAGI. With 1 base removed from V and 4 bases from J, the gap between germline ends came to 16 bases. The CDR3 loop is CASSYLGLPIGETQYF. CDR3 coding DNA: TGTGCCAGCAGTTACTTGGGACTCCCAATCGGAGAGACCCAGTACTTC.

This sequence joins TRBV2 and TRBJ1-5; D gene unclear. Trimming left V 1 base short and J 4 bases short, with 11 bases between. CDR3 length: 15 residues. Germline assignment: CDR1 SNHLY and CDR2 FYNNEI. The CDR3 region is CASSEDGLGNQPQHF. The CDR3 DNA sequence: TGTGCCAGCAGTGAAGACGGCCTGGGGAATCAGCCCCAGCATTTT.

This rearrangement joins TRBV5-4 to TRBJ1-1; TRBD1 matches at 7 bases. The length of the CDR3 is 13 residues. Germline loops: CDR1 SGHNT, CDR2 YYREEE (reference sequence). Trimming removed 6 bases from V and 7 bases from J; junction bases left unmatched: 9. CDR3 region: CASIRAGGLEAFF. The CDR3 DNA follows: TGTGCCAGCATCCGGGCAGGGGGACTTGAAGCTTTCTTT.

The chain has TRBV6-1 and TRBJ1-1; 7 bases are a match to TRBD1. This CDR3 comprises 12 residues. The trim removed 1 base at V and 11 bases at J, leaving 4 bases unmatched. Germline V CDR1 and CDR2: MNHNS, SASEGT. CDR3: CASSEGQGKAFF. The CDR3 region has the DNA TGTGCCAGCAGTGAAGGACAGGGAAAGGCTTTCTTT.

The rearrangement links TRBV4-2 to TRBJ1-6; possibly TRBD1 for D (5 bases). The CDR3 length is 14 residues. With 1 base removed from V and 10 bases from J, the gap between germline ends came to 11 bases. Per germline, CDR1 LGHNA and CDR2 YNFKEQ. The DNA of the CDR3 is TGTGCCAGCAGCCAAGCCAGGGTCGACTCACCCCTCCACTTT. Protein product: CASSQARVDSPLHF.

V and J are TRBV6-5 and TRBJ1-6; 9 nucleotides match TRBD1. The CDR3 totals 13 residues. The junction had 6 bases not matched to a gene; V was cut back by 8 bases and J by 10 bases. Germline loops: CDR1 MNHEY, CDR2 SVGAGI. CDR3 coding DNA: TGTGCCAGCCGGCGGACAGGGGAATCACCCCTCCACTTT. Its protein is CASRRTGESPLHF.

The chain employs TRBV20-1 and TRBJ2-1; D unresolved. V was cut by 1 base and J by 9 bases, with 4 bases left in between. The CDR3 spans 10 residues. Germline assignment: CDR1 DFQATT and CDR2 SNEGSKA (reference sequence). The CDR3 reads CSARVGEQFF. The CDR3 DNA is TGCAGTGCTAGAGTCGGTGAGCAGTTCTTC.

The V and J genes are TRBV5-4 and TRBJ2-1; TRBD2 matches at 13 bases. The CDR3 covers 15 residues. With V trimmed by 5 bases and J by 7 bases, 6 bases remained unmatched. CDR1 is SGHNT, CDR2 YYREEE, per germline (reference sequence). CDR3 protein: CASRAGTSGANEQFF. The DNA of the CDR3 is TGTGCCAGCAGGGCCGGGACTAGCGGGGCTAATGAGCAGTTCTTC.

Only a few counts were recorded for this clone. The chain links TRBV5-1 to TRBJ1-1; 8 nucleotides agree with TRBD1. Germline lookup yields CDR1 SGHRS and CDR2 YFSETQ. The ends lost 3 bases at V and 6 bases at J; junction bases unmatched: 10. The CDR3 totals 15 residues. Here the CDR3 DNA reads TGCGCCAGCAGCTCCAGGACAGGGAACCCCCCTGAAGCTTTCTTT. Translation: CASSSRTGNPPEAFF.

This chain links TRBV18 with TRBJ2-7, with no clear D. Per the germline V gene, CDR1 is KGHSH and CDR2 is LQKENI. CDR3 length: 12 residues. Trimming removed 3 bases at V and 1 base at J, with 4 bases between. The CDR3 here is CASSPVSYEQYF. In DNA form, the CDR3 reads TGTGCCAGCTCACCGGTTTCCTACGAGCAGTACTTC.

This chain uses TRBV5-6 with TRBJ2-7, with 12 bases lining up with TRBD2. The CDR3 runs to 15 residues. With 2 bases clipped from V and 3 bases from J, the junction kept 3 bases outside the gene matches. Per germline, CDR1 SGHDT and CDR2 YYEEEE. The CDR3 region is CASSFRTSGDYEQYF. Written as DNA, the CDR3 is TGTGCCAGCAGCTTCCGGACTAGCGGGGACTACGAGCAGTACTTC. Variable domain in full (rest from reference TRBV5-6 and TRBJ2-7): DAGVTQSPTHLIKTRGQQVTLRCSPKSGHDTVSWYQQALGQGPQFIFQYYEEEERQRGNFPDRFSGHQFPNYSSELNVNALLLGDSALYLCASSFRTSGDYEQYFGPGTRLTVT.

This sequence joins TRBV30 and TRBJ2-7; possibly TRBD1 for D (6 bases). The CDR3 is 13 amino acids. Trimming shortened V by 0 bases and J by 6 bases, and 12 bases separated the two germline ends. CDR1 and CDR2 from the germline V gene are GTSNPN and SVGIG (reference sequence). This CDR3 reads CAWSVLQGSEQYF. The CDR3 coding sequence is TGTGCCTGGAGTGTTTTGCAGGGGAGCGAGCAGTACTTC.

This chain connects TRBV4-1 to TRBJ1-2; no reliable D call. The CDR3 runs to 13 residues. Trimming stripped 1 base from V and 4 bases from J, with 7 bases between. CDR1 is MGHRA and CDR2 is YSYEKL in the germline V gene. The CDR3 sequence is CASSQGFPYGYTF. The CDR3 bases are TGCGCCAGCAGCCAAGGGTTCCCCTATGGCTACACCTTC.

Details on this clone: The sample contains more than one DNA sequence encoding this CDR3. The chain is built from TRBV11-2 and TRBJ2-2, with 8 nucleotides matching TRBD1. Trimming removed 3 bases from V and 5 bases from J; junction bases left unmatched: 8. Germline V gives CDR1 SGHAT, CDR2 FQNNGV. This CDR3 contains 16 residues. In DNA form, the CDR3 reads TGTGCCAGCAGCTTGGGCCAGGGGGCGGGTACCGGGGAGCTGTTTTTT. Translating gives CASSLGQGAGTGELFF.

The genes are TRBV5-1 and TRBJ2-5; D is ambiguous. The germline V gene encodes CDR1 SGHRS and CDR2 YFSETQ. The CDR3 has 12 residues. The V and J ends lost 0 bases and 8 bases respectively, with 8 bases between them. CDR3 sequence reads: CASSLDGDTQYF. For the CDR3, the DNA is TGCGCCAGCAGCTTGGATGGGGATACCCAGTACTTC.

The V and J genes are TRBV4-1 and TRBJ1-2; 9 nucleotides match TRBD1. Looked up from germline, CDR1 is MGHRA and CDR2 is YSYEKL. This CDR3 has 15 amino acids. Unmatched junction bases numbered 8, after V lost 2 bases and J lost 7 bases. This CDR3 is CASSQPGQGASGYTF. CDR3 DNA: TGCGCCAGCAGCCAACCGGGACAGGGAGCCAGTGGCTACACCTTC.